These T cell receptor beta chains were read from a single sample in a study of somatic mutations in cytotoxic T cells in rheumatoid arthritis. Measured with immunoSEQ multiplex PCR; TCRdb has only the in-frame clones, and not every one. The sample has just over 15,000 clones, 70% to 75% seen once. The sample comprised CD8+ T cells sorted from blood. The receptors derive from an adult with rheumatoid arthritis. Each CDR3 is given with its conserved first and last residue. Each record gives: D gene, V gene, CDR3 length, clone size, J gene, CDR3 DNA, CDR3 protein. D genes are given only for firm matches. Expanded clones get a size class; other rows say once, few or many, or leave the size out.

.,TRBV6-1,16,.,TRBJ2-1,TGTGCCAGCAGTGAAGACAGGGGGGGTTTCTACAATGAGCAGTTCTTC,CASSEDRGGFYNEQFF
.,TRBV5-6,15,.,TRBJ2-2,TGTGCCAGCAGCTTGGGGACAGCCAACACCGGGGAGCTGTTTTTT,CASSLGTANTGELFF
.,TRBV9,13,.,TRBJ2-7,TGTGCCAGCAGCGTAGATGGCGGCTACGAGCAGTACTTC,CASSVDGGYEQYF
TRBD2,TRBV27,17,.,TRBJ2-1,TGTGCCAGCAGTACCCTTAGCGGGGGGTCCCCTTACAATGAGCAGTTCTTC,CASSTLSGGSPYNEQFF
.,TRBV5-6,15,few,TRBJ2-3,TGTGCCAGCAGCTTACGGGATTCTGGCACAGATACGCAGTATTTT,CASSLRDSGTDTQYF
.,TRBV6-1,9,.,TRBJ2-7,TGTGCCACCGGGGACGAGCAGTACTTC,CATGDEQYF
TRBD2,TRBV9,16,.,TRBJ2-7,TGTGCCAGCAGCTTAGGGGCGGGAGAGAGGATGTACGAGCAGTACTTC,CASSLGAGERMYEQYF
.,TRBV5-1,14,.,TRBJ2-5,TGCGCCAGCCGATTCGAGGGGCTGGAGGAGACCCAGTACTTC,CASRFEGLEETQYF
.,TRBV5-1,13,.,TRBJ2-7,TGCGCCAGCAGAATTGGCGGCTCCTACGAGCAGTACTTC,CASRIGGSYEQYF
.,TRBV7-9,16,.,TRBJ2-3,TGTGCCAGCAGCTTAGGGACCTCCTTTGACACAGATACGCAGTATTTT,CASSLGTSFDTDTQYF
TRBD1,TRBV19,14,medium-sized,TRBJ2-7,TGTGCCAGTAGGCCGGGACAGGGGGCCCTCGAGCAGTACTTC,CASRPGQGALEQYF
.,TRBV16,20,few,TRBJ1-5,TGTGCCAGCAGCCAGGTTTGGGGGGCCGCTGGGAACGGCGGCAATCAGCCCCAGCATTTT,CASSQVWGAAGNGGNQPQHF
.,TRBV4-1,15,.,TRBJ2-3,TGCGCCAGCAGCCAAGCCACAGGACTACTGCATACGCAGTATTTT,CASSQATGLLHTQYF
.,TRBV19,11,.,TRBJ2-5,TGTGCCAGTAGTTTGGGAGAGACCCAGTACTTC,CASSLGETQYF
.,TRBV5-5,15,few,TRBJ1-1,TGTGCCAGCAGCCAATACACAGGGTTAGGCACTGAAGCTTTCTTT,CASSQYTGLGTEAFF
.,TRBV15,15,.,TRBJ2-1,TGTGCCACCAGCAAGACTCAGGGTTTCAGCAATGAGCAGTTCTTC,CATSKTQGFSNEQFF
TRBD2,TRBV27,14,.,TRBJ2-1,TGTGCCAGCAGGGGACTAGCGGGAGCCAATGAGCAGTTCTTC,CASRGLAGANEQFF
TRBD2,TRBV19,14,.,TRBJ2-7,TGTGCCACCCATGACGGACCTGGGGAGGGCGAGCAGTACTTC,CATHDGPGEGEQYF
.,TRBV20-1,10,few,TRBJ1-6,TGCAGTGTGTTGGGGTCACCCCTCCACTTT,CSVLGSPLHF